Presented here are 18 T cell receptor beta chains from one specimen sequenced in a study of blood T cell repertoires in COVID-19. Assay: immunoSEQ multiplex PCR; the TCRdb copy retains only in-frame clones and omits some. The table shows roughly 410,000 clones, with 70% to 90% occurring only once. The sample was peripheral blood. Source of these receptors: a man aged 35 to 55 with acute or convalescent COVID-19.

In its sample, this clone was seen once. The chain uses TRBV4-1 and TRBJ2-2; D is uncertain. CDR1 is MGHRA, CDR2 YSYEKL, per germline. The CDR3 totals 18 residues. V was shortened by 1 base and J by 6 bases, with 21 bases between the two germline ends. This CDR3 is CASSQVPTDLSFPGELFF. Written as DNA, the CDR3 is TGCGCCAGCAGCCAAGTTCCAACAGACCTATCGTTTCCCGGGGAGCTGTTTTTT.

The chain links TRBV7-9 to TRBJ2-3; 10 bases agree with TRBD1. J lost 4 bases, V lost 6 bases, and 10 bases had no gene match. The CDR3 is 16 amino acids. Germline CDR1 SEHNR, CDR2 FQNEAQ (reference sequence). The CDR3 DNA sequence: TGTGCCAGCAGGAGATCAAGACAGGGGGCATCAGATACGCAGTATTTT. Translating it yields CASRRSRQGASDTQYF.

The V call is TRBV6-2 or TRBV6-3, the J call TRBJ1-2, with D possibly matching TRBD1 (6 bases). Germline CDR1 MNHEY, CDR2 SVGEGT. The V and J ends lost 6 bases and 1 base respectively, with 9 bases between them. The CDR3 totals 13 residues. The CDR3 bases are TGTGCCAGCAGCCCGGACAGTAACTATGGCTACACCTTC. Its translation is CASSPDSNYGYTF.

The chain recombines TRBV3-1 (or the pseudogene TRBV3-2) with TRBJ1-5; 9 bases match TRBD1. V trimming: 1 base; J trimming: 5 bases; junction bases outside the gene matches: 6. The CDR3 runs to 16 residues. The germline gives CDR1 LGHDT, CDR2 YNNKEL (reference sequence). The DNA for the CDR3 is TGTGCCAGCAGCCAAGGCGGGACAGGGTCTGATCAGCCCCAGCATTTT. Residues: CASSQGGTGSDQPQHF.

This clone was seen a handful of times. The V gene is TRBV4-1, the J gene TRBJ2-1; a possible D gene is TRBD1 (6 bases). CDR3 length: 17 residues. Trimming stripped 2 bases from V and 1 base from J, with 15 bases between. The V gene's germline CDR1 is MGHRA and CDR2 YSYEKL. The CDR3 DNA reads as TGCGCCAGCAGCCAAAGTGGCCGGGACATATCCTACAATGAGCAGTTCTTC. It specifies CASSQSGRDISYNEQFF.

This clone has a handful of counts. This rearrangement joins TRBV24-1 to TRBJ2-2; D gene uncertain. Trimming cost V 5 bases and J 2 bases, with 11 bases left between them. The CDR3 sequence is 15 residues long. Germline V gene data show CDR1 as KGHDR and CDR2 as SFDVKD. For the CDR3, the DNA is TGTGCCACCAGTGGTCGTAACAGAAACACCGGGGAGCTGTTTTTT. Translated, it gives CATSGRNRNTGELFF.

The gene calls are TRBV5-1 and TRBJ2-6; D is ambiguous. This CDR3 contains 17 residues. The V gene lost 1 base and the J gene lost 0 bases, with 11 bases spanning the gap. Germline CDR1 and CDR2: SGHRS and YFSETQ. The CDR3 reads CASSLTARNSGANVLTF. The CDR3, as DNA: TGCGCCAGCAGCTTGACCGCCAGGAACTCTGGGGCCAACGTCCTGACTTTC. Complete variable domain (other parts from reference TRBV5-1 and TRBJ2-6): KAGVTQTPRYLIKTRGQQVTLSCSPISGHRSVSWYQQTPGQGLQFLFEYFSETQRNKGNFPGRFSGRQFSNSRSEMNVSTLELGDSALYLCASSLTARNSGANVLTFGAGSRLTVL.

The chain uses TRBV2 and TRBJ1-6; a possible D gene is TRBD1 (5 bases). Germline V gene sequence: CDR1 SNHLY, CDR2 FYNNEI. The V and J ends lost 6 bases and 3 bases respectively, with 15 bases between them. The CDR3 loop spans 16 amino acids. CDR3 amino acids: CASRDAGTDYNSPLHF. DNA for the CDR3: TGTGCCAGCAGAGACGCCGGGACTGACTATAATTCACCCCTCCACTTT.

A single count supports this clone. The gene calls are TRBV5-1 and TRBJ1-2; D call uncertain. The CDR3 is made up of 15 amino acids. V was clipped by 2 bases and J by 5 bases, with 16 bases between them. The germline gives CDR1 SGHRS, CDR2 YFSETQ. The CDR3 loop is CASSFGGFASYGYTF. CDR3 DNA sequence: TGCGCCAGCAGCTTTGGAGGTTTCGCCTCTTATGGCTACACCTTC.

About this clone itself: Other DNA sequences within the sample encode an identical CDR3. V is TRBV30 and J is TRBJ1-2; D perhaps matches TRBD1 (5 bases). Germline CDR1 is GTSNPN and CDR2 is SVGIG (reference sequence). With 3 bases removed from V and 5 bases from J, the gap between germline ends came to 10 bases. The CDR3 has 12 residues. CDR3 sequence reads: CAWSGGGYGYTF. As DNA, the CDR3 is TGTGCCTGGAGCGGGGGGGGATATGGCTACACCTTC.

The J gene is TRBJ2-3, the V gene TRBV6-5, with TRBD1 identical over 9 bases. Germline values: CDR1 MNHEY, CDR2 SVGAGI. The CDR3 runs 15 residues. V trimming: 5 bases; J trimming: 6 bases; junction bases outside the gene matches: 9. The CDR3 sequence: CASSTDRGFIDTQYF. For the CDR3, the DNA is TGTGCCAGCAGTACCGACAGGGGGTTTATTGATACGCAGTATTTT.

Here the CDR3 DNA reads TGCGCCAGCAGCCAAGAGGGGGGTAGCGGGAGGATGACGGAGACCCAGTACTTC. It codes for CASSQEGGSGRMTETQYF. The chain links TRBV4-1 to TRBJ2-5, with TRBD2 matching 10 bases. Germline CDR1 and CDR2: MGHRA and YSYEKL. V lost 0 bases, J lost 5 bases, and 12 bases stayed unmatched. The CDR3 length is 18 residues.

The rearrangement links TRBV5-1 to TRBJ2-2, with 8 nucleotides matching TRBD1. The CDR3 runs 18 residues. V was pared by 0 bases and J by 1 base, with 8 bases of the junction left unmatched. Germline V lookup: CDR1 SGHRS, CDR2 YFSETQ. CDR3 bases: TGCGCCAGCAGCTTGGTCCTGGGACAGGCGGGGAACACCGGGGAGCTGTTTTTT. Its protein product is CASSLVLGQAGNTGELFF.

The genes are TRBV11-2 and TRBJ1-2; D is uncertain. Germline V gene sequence: CDR1 SGHAT, CDR2 FQNNGV. The CDR3 has 16 residues. Trimming left V 0 bases short and J 8 bases short, with 19 bases between. The CDR3 protein is CASSLDTGGLNAGYTF. The DNA of the CDR3 is TGTGCCAGCAGCTTAGATACTGGTGGGCTAAACGCCGGCTACACCTTC.

The CDR3 loop is CASSFMTSGGAGEQFF. The CDR3 nucleotides read TGTGCCAGCAGCTTTATGACTAGCGGGGGGGCCGGGGAGCAGTTCTTC. This rearrangement joins TRBV11-2 to TRBJ2-1; TRBD2 matches 14 bases. The CDR3 loop spans 16 amino acids. Germline-derived CDR1 and CDR2 are SGHAT and FQNNGV. The V segment lost 3 bases and the J segment 10 bases; nucleotides outside the gene matches: 8.

The chain recombines TRBV18 with TRBJ1-5, with 7 bases identical to TRBD1. The CDR3 sequence is 15 residues long. Germline values: CDR1 KGHSH, CDR2 LQKENI. The junction had 7 bases not matched to a gene; V was cut back by 4 bases and J by 4 bases. CDR3 nucleotide sequence: TGTGCCAGCTCACGCGGGACAGTCCAAAATCAGCCCCAGCATTTT. Protein: CASSRGTVQNQPQHF.

This chain uses TRBV28 with TRBJ2-7; the D is unclear. V lost 6 bases and J 3 bases, leaving 18 bases between the germline ends. The CDR3 runs 15 residues. The germline V gene encodes CDR1 MDHEN and CDR2 SYDVKM. The CDR3 DNA follows: TGTGCCAGCAGGTCGACGGGTACTCAATTCTACGAGCAGTACTTC. Translation: CASRSTGTQFYEQYF.

The CDR3 loop is CATSPWGRENKNIQYF. The CDR3 nucleotides are TGTGCCACCAGCCCCTGGGGACGGGAGAACAAAAACATTCAGTACTTC. The V and J genes are TRBV15 and TRBJ2-4, with a tentative D call TRBD2 (6 bases). Germline V lookup: CDR1 LNHNV, CDR2 YYDKDF (reference sequence). This CDR3 contains 16 residues. Between the trimmed V and J ends, which lost 5 bases and 3 bases, there was a span of 17 bases.